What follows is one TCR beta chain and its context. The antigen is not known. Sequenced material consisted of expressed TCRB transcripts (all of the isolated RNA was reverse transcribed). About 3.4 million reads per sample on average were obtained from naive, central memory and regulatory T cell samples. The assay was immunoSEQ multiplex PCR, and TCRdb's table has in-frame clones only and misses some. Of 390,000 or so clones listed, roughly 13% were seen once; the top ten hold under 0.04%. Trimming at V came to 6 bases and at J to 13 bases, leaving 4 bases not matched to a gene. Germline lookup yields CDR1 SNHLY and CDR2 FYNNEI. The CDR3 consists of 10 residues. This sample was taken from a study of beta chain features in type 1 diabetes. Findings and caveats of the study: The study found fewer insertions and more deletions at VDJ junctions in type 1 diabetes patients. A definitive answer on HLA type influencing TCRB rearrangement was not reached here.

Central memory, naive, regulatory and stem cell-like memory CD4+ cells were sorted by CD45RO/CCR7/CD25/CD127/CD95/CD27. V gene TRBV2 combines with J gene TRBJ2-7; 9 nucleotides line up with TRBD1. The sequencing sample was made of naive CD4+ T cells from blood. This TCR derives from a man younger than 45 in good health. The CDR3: CASRGQGQYV. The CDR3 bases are TGTGCCAGCAGGGGACAGGGTCAATACGTC.